One sample yielded the 12 T cell receptor beta chains listed below, sequenced in a study of CD8+ T cells in alopecia areata. Reverse transcription of extracted RNA yielded cDNA, which provided the sequencing template. Produced via immunoSEQ multiplex PCR; TCRdb's table is partial and in-frame only. The table lists around 110,000 clones, with no singletons. The sequencing input was lesional skin. The receptors come from a C3H/HeJ mouse with alopecia areata. The mouse line has the MHC haplotype H2-k.

In this sample, this clone turned up a few times. Here the gene names and germline are mouse. With the read ending 4 residues before the CDR3 end, the germline J gene is used to fill in that end. The chain is built from TRBV13-3 and TRBJ1-4; D gene ambiguous. CDR1 is NNHDY, CDR2 SYVADS, per germline. Trimming removed 0 bases from V and 0 bases from J, with 15 bases in between. The CDR3 totals 18 residues. The CDR3 sequence is CASSDADKPEISNERLFF. The part of the CDR3 DNA that was read is TGTGCCAGCAGTGATGCAGACAAGCCAGAAATTTCCAACGAA.

Notes on this clone: Here the gene names and germline are mouse. Read sequence stops 4 residues before the CDR3 end, and the germline J gene provides the missing end. This chain links TRBV1 with TRBJ1-1; D is undetermined. Germline values: CDR1 NSQYPW, CDR2 LRSPGD (reference sequence). The CDR3 contains 13 residues. CDR3 bases read: TGCACCTGCAGTGCAGATCGTCAGCAA. Encoded protein: CTCSADRQQ. The full CDR3 protein reads CTCSADRQQEVFF.

This clone was seen at least ten times. Mouse gene names and germline throughout. The read gets to within 4 residues of the CDR3 end, and the germline J gene fills in the rest. V gene TRBV13-3 combines with J gene TRBJ2-3; TRBD2 matches 10 bases. J gave up 0 bases and V 7 bases, and 11 bases lay outside the gene matches. The CDR3 is made up of 17 amino acids. The germline V gene encodes CDR1 NNHDY and CDR2 SYVADS. This CDR3 reads CASSRTGGRTSAETLYF. The covered CDR3 bases are TGTGCCAGCTCACGGACTGGGGGCCGAACTAGTGCAGAA.

This clone was picked up a small number of times. The gene names here belong to mouse. The read ends 4 residues before the CDR3 terminus; that terminus is restored from the germline J gene. This chain connects TRBV13-3 to TRBJ2-2; 8 nucleotides align to TRBD2. Germline V gene data show CDR1 as NNHDY and CDR2 as SYVADS. J was trimmed by 1 base and V by 0 bases; bases with no gene match: 5. The CDR3 spans 17 residues. The CDR3 bases that were read are TGTGCCAGCAGTGATGAGGCTGGGGGGAAAAACACCGGG. Protein product: CASSDEAGGKNTG. The entire CDR3 reads CASSDEAGGKNTGQLYF. Drawing the rest from reference TRBV13-3 and TRBJ2-2, the complete variable domain is EAAVTQSPRSKVAVTGGKVTLSCHQTNNHDYMYWYRQDTGHGLRLIHYSYVADSTEKGDIPDGYKASRPSQENFSLILELASLSQTAVYFCASSDEAGGKNTGQLYFGEGSKLTVL.

Ten or more counts support this clone. Any gene name here is a mouse gene name. The read ends 4 residues before the CDR3 terminus; that terminus is restored from the germline J gene. This chain joins TRBV13-2 and TRBJ1-4, with 10 bases lining up with TRBD1. The germline CDR1 and CDR2 sequences are NNHNN and SYGAGS (reference sequence). The junction had 0 bases not matched to a gene; V was cut back by 0 bases and J by 4 bases. The CDR3 is made up of 15 amino acids. CDR3 residues: CASGDGTGGNERLFF. CDR3 DNA, as far as it was read: TGTGCCAGCGGTGATGGGACAGGGGGCAACGAA.

This clone has a count of ten or more. Here the gene names and germline are mouse. The read stops 4 residues short of the end of the CDR3; the missing end is completed from the germline J gene. The rearrangement links TRBV13-3 to TRBJ2-5; the match to TRBD1 covers 8 bases. Germline CDR1 NNHDY, CDR2 SYVADS. The CDR3 is made up of 14 amino acids. CDR3 DNA (partial): TGTGCCAGCAGTGAAATACAGGGGGAAGAC. This encodes CASSEIQGED. The full-length CDR3 reads as CASSEIQGEDTQYF.

This clone was seen more than once but under ten times. The protein TCRdb lists differs from the translation of the DNA at residue 12; the protein given here is translated from the DNA itself. The listed genes are named as in mouse. The missing CDR3 end, 3 residues past where the read stops, is filled in from the germline J gene. The chain recombines TRBV1 with TRBJ1-6; 11 bases map to TRBD1. TRBJ1-6 is labeled an ORF, and its function is uncertain. The CDR3 consists of 15 residues. Germline loops: CDR1 NSQYPW, CDR2 LRSPGD (reference sequence). The V segment lost 5 bases and the J segment 5 bases; nucleotides outside the gene matches: 2. This CDR3 reads CTCSWDRGDNSPLYF. The part of the CDR3 DNA that was read is TGCACCTGCAGTTGGGACAGGGGGGATAATTCGCCC.

Only a few counts were recorded for this clone. Mouse germline and gene names are used. The CDR3 is cut off 4 residues early in the read; its end comes from the germline J gene. The rearrangement links TRBV13-3 to TRBJ1-2; weak D call: TRBD1 (6 bases). This CDR3 spans 18 amino acids. The germline V gene encodes CDR1 NNHDY and CDR2 SYVADS. V shed 3 bases and J shed 0 bases, with 21 bases lying between them. This chain's CDR3 is CASSGGGQINPPNSDYTF. The sequenced part of the CDR3 DNA is TGTGCCAGCAGTGGGGGGGGACAAATAAATCCTCCAAACTCC.

A remark on this clone: Gene names are mouse gene names. The read terminates 4 residues before the CDR3 end, so the remaining end is supplied by the germline J gene. The V gene is TRBV13-1, the J gene TRBJ2-5; 10 positions match TRBD2. Germline V lookup: CDR1 NSHNY, CDR2 SYGAGN. The CDR3 runs to 15 residues. With 3 bases clipped from V and 0 bases from J, the junction kept 1 base outside the gene matches. The part of the CDR3 DNA that was read is TGTGCCAGCAGTGGGGACTGGGGTAACCAAGAC. Translating gives CASSGDWGNQD. The CDR3 reads in full as CASSGDWGNQDTQYF.

This clone came up a few times. Here the gene names and germline are mouse. Sequencing ends 4 residues short of the CDR3 end; the germline J gene provides the rest. The chain recombines TRBV5 with TRBJ1-1, with D perhaps TRBD1 (6 bases). In germline, CDR1 is LGHNA, CDR2 YNLKQL (reference sequence). The V gene lost 4 bases and the J gene lost 0 bases, with 9 bases spanning the gap. The CDR3 runs to 14 residues. The CDR3 here is CASSPRQANTEVFF. The CDR3 bases that were read are TGTGCCAGCAGCCCCCGACAGGCAAACACA.

This clone was seen only a few times. Gene names and germline match the mouse. The sequence runs out 4 residues before the end of the CDR3; the remainder is reconstructed from the germline J gene. This chain connects TRBV1 to TRBJ2-1; D possibly corresponds to TRBD2 (6 bases). V was clipped by 0 bases and J by 0 bases, with 12 bases between them. This CDR3 is 17 amino acids long. Germline assignment: CDR1 NSQYPW and CDR2 LRSPGD (reference sequence). The covered CDR3 bases are TGCACCTGCAGTGCAGATCTTGCCTGGGGTAACTATGCT. Protein: CTCSADLAWGNYA. The whole CDR3 sequence is CTCSADLAWGNYAEQFF.

This clone turned up a few times. These gene names are mouse names. The CDR3 goes on 4 residues after the read ends, and that part is filled in from the germline J gene. This chain uses TRBV16 with TRBJ2-2; 9 positions match TRBD1. From germline, CDR1 is SGHSA and CDR2 FRNQAP. The V and J ends lost 3 bases and 0 bases, in that order; junction bases with no gene match: 8. This CDR3 spans 18 amino acids. CDR3 DNA, as far as it was read: TGTGCAAGCAGCTTCCCTTTCGACAGGGGGTCAAACACCGGG. Residues: CASSFPFDRGSNTG. The complete CDR3 reads CASSFPFDRGSNTGQLYF.